Each of the 30 T cell receptor beta chains below was sequenced from the same sample in a study of vaccination and CD4 T cells after COVID-19. Sample treatment: roughly 10-day PBMC culture with coronavirus spike peptide pools or control peptides (ViraFEST assay). Sequenced with the Oncomine TCR Beta short-read assay was DNA taken from cultured CD4+ T cells. MiXCR was run by TCRdb on the PCR reads, yielding one entry per CDR3 protein. In the table there are 9,500 to 14,000 distinct CDR3 sequences, about 38% of which are singletons. Their recognized antigens are unknown. Material for sequencing was CD4+ T cells from blood, cultured in vitro. The receptors come from a human donor who had recovered from COVID-19.

This chain links TRBV20-1 with TRBJ2-1, with 8 bases that match TRBD1. CDR3 length: 12 amino acids. The germline gives CDR1 DFQATT, CDR2 SNEGSKA (reference sequence). V gave up 5 bases and J gave up 8 bases; unmatched junction bases: 5. CDR3 protein: CSASDRVDEQFF. CDR3 nucleotide sequence: TGCAGTGCTTCGGACAGGGTTGATGAGCAGTTCTTC.

The rearrangement links TRBV5-1 to TRBJ2-2; maybe TRBD1 (5 bases). With 4 bases removed from V and 0 bases from J, the gap between germline ends came to 7 bases. The CDR3 runs to 14 residues. Germline lookup yields CDR1 SGHRS and CDR2 YFSETQ. The CDR3 region is CASSQTANTGELFF. The CDR3 DNA is TGCGCCAGCAGCCAGACAGCGAACACCGGGGAGCTGTTTTTT. The full variable domain, completed using reference TRBV5-1 and TRBJ2-2, is KAGVTQTPRYLIKTRGQQVTLSCSPISGHRSVSWYQQTPGQGLQFLFEYFSETQRNKGNFPGRFSGRQFSNSRSEMNVSTLELGDSALYLCASSQTANTGELFFGEGSRLTVL.

The J gene is TRBJ1-5, the V gene TRBV28; TRBD1 matches 7 bases. CDR3 size: 17 residues. Germline values: CDR1 MDHEN, CDR2 SYDVKM. Unmatched junction bases numbered 13, after V lost 5 bases and J lost 3 bases. CDR3 loop: CASSEPRYRGFNQPQHF. DNA of the CDR3: TGTGCCAGCAGTGAACCGCGGTACAGGGGATTCAATCAGCCCCAGCATTTT.

The genes are TRBV6-1 and TRBJ2-7, with D tentatively TRBD1 (5 bases). The CDR3 is 15 residues long. V was clipped by 2 bases and J by 4 bases, with 15 bases between them. Per germline, CDR1 MNHNS and CDR2 SASEGT. The CDR3 nucleotides are TGTGCCAGCAGTGAACCCCGAGACAGAACTTACGAGCAGTACTTC. Translating it yields CASSEPRDRTYEQYF.

This clonotype was found a few times. The DNA of the CDR3 is TGTGCCAGTAGGCCGGGACAGGGGACCGGTCAAAAATTCCAGCCCCAGCATTTT. Protein: CASRPGQGTGQKFQPQHF. The V gene is TRBV19, the J gene TRBJ1-5; 10 bases match TRBD1. Germline-derived CDR1 and CDR2 are LNHDA and SQIVND (reference sequence). This CDR3 comprises 18 residues. The V segment lost 6 bases and the J segment 7 bases; nucleotides outside the gene matches: 18.

This clonotype was counted between two and nine times. The rearrangement links TRBV2 to TRBJ2-5, with D maybe TRBD2 (7 bases). CDR3 size: 15 residues. Germline CDR1 is SNHLY and CDR2 is FYNNEI. V was pared by 3 bases and J by 5 bases, with 16 bases between. The CDR3 reads CASSDRARGAETQYF. Here the CDR3 DNA reads TGTGCCAGCAGTGACCGCGCCCGGGGGGCCGAGACCCAGTACTTC.

This clonotype was counted only a few times. CDR3 in amino acids: CASSQDRYTQYF. CDR3 nucleotide sequence: TGTGCCAGCAGCCAAGATCGGTATACGCAGTATTTT. The chain links TRBV14 to TRBJ2-3; no clear D gene. The CDR3 length is 12 residues. Per the germline V gene, CDR1 is SGHDN and CDR2 is FVKESK. The V end lost 0 bases, the J end lost 7 bases, and 5 bases lay between the germline ends.

A few counts support this clonotype. The chain is built from TRBV20-1 and TRBJ1-5; 10 bases are shared with TRBD1. The CDR3 totals 16 residues. Germline assignment: CDR1 DFQATT and CDR2 SNEGSKA (reference sequence). V lost 2 bases to trimming and J lost 3 bases; unmatched junction nucleotides: 7. The CDR3 bases are TGCAGTGCTAGATTATCGACAGGGGGCCTCAATCAGCCCCAGCATTTT. This encodes CSARLSTGGLNQPQHF.

The chain has TRBV27 and TRBJ2-3, with a weak D call TRBD2 (6 bases). The germline V gene has CDR1 MNHEY and CDR2 SMNVEV (reference sequence). Trimming shortened V by 5 bases and J by 4 bases, and 13 bases separated the two germline ends. The CDR3 runs 14 residues. The CDR3 spells CASSPSAVPDTQYF. CDR3 coding DNA: TGTGCCAGCAGTCCTAGCGCGGTGCCAGATACGCAGTATTTT.

This chain connects TRBV15 to TRBJ2-2; D possibly corresponds to TRBD2 (5 bases). The germline V and J ends were trimmed by 5 bases and 3 bases, with 16 bases remaining between them. The germline V gene has CDR1 LNHNV and CDR2 YYDKDF (reference sequence). The CDR3 runs to 16 residues. In nucleotides, the CDR3 is TGTGCCACCAGCCCCACTAGGGCTACGGACACCGGGGAGCTGTTTTTT. Protein sequence: CATSPTRATDTGELFF.

The CDR3 DNA follows: TGTGCCAGCTCACCACCGGCGGTAGAGAGAACTGAAGCTTTCTTT. Translated, it gives CASSPPAVERTEAFF. J is TRBJ1-1 and V is TRBV18; D remains ambiguous. The CDR3 loop spans 15 amino acids. The V gene lost 0 bases and the J gene lost 5 bases, with 13 bases spanning the gap. Germline-derived CDR1 and CDR2 are KGHSH and LQKENI.

The chain recombines TRBV7-9 with TRBJ1-1; D perhaps matches TRBD1 (6 bases). V was clipped by 4 bases and J by 6 bases, with 12 bases between them. Germline CDR1 SEHNR, CDR2 FQNEAQ (reference sequence). There are 13 residues in the CDR3. This CDR3 reads CASSSYEGAEAFF. The CDR3 DNA is TGTGCCAGCAGCTCCTACGAGGGGGCTGAAGCTTTCTTT.

This clonotype showed up just a few times. Here the CDR3 DNA reads TGTGCCAGCAGTACTCAGGGGGGCTATTTAACTGAAGCTTTCTTT. Encoded protein: CASSTQGGYLTEAFF. The chain joins TRBV12-3 or TRBV12-4 to TRBJ1-1, with 7 bases identical to TRBD1. V trimming: 5 bases; J trimming: 5 bases; junction bases outside the gene matches: 11. The CDR3 covers 15 residues.

This clonotype appeared a few times. The genes are TRBV28 and TRBJ1-2, with D perhaps TRBD1 (5 bases). Germline loops: CDR1 MDHEN, CDR2 SYDVKM. This CDR3 is built from 13 residues. Trimming cost V 3 bases and J 9 bases, with 14 bases left between them. The CDR3 coding sequence is TGTGCCAGCAGTTTGCAGGGAGATGTGCGCTACACCTTC. It specifies CASSLQGDVRYTF.

The chain recombines TRBV28 with TRBJ2-1; TRBD1 agrees at 8 bases. The CDR3 runs to 15 residues. V lost 4 bases to trimming and J lost 6 bases; unmatched junction nucleotides: 8. Looked up from germline, CDR1 is MDHEN and CDR2 is SYDVKM. CDR3 nucleotides: TGTGCCAGCAGTTCGCGGACAGGGATGTTCAATGAGCAGTTCTTC. Its protein product is CASSSRTGMFNEQFF.

This clonotype was counted between two and nine times. The chain couples TRBV5-1 to TRBJ2-7, with D possibly TRBD1 on 6 matching bases. Trimming left V 4 bases short and J 3 bases short, with 11 bases between. In germline, CDR1 is SGHRS, CDR2 YFSETQ. The CDR3 runs to 13 residues. The CDR3 sequence is CASSQGLGYEQYF. Here the CDR3 DNA reads TGCGCCAGCAGCCAGGGGCTAGGCTACGAGCAGTACTTC.

The chain recombines TRBV19 with TRBJ1-2, with 10 bases aligning to TRBD1. V dropped 4 bases and J dropped 3; count of bases not matched to a gene: 2. The CDR3 is 14 amino acids. The germline CDR1 and CDR2 sequences are LNHDA and SQIVND (reference sequence). CDR3 amino acids: CASSRDRGDYGYTF. For the CDR3, the DNA is TGTGCCAGTAGTAGGGACAGGGGCGACTATGGCTACACCTTC.

The V and J genes are TRBV7-8 and TRBJ1-4; 9 nucleotides align to TRBD1. Germline CDR1 SGHVS, CDR2 FQNEAQ. V gave up 3 bases and J gave up 8 bases; unmatched junction bases: 7. CDR3 length: 15 residues. The CDR3 protein is CASSFQDRGGEKLFF. As DNA, the CDR3 is TGTGCCAGCAGCTTTCAGGACAGGGGAGGCGAAAAACTGTTTTTT.

J is TRBJ1-1 and V is TRBV7-9; 7 bases map to TRBD1. Trimming took 3 bases from V and 3 from J; bases not matched to a gene: 10. This CDR3 is 16 amino acids long. CDR1 and CDR2 (germline): SEHNR, FQNEAQ (reference sequence). The CDR3 sequence is CASSFNRQGGDTEAFF. The CDR3 DNA reads as TGTGCCAGCAGCTTCAATCGACAGGGTGGGGACACTGAAGCTTTCTTT. The full variable domain, completed using reference TRBV7-9 and TRBJ1-1, is DTGVSQNPRHKITKRGQNVTFRCDPISEHNRLYWYRQTLGQGPEFLTYFQNEAQLEKSRLLSDRFSAERPKGSFSTLEIQRTEQGDSAMYLCASSFNRQGGDTEAFFGQGTRLTVV.

As DNA, the CDR3 is TGTGCCAGCAGCCAGGCTATGTTTGCTAGCGGTGAGACCCAGTACTTC. It is translated as CASSQAMFASGETQYF. This chain uses TRBV11-2 with TRBJ2-5, with 7 bases lining up with TRBD2. Germline CDR1 reads SGHAT; CDR2 reads FQNNGV. J gave up 5 bases and V 5 bases, and 14 bases lay outside the gene matches. The CDR3 extends over 16 amino acids.

The chain is built from TRBV6-5 and TRBJ1-6; D is possibly TRBD1 (5 bases). V lost 4 bases, J lost 0 bases, and 16 bases lay in between. CDR1 and CDR2 from the germline V gene are MNHEY and SVGAGI. CDR3 size: 18 residues. The CDR3 loop is CASSSMSQGSSYNSPLHF. The DNA for the CDR3 is TGTGCCAGCAGTTCCATGAGTCAGGGTAGCTCCTATAATTCACCCCTCCACTTT.

The genes are TRBV7-8 and TRBJ1-4, with D possibly matching TRBD1 (6 bases). The CDR3 spans 17 residues. Germline V gene data show CDR1 as SGHVS and CDR2 as FQNEAQ. The V and J ends lost 5 bases and 0 bases respectively, with 16 bases between them. The CDR3 coding sequence is TGTGCCAGCAGCCCGGAGGCAGGGGATGCAACTAATGAAAAACTGTTTTTT. Residues: CASSPEAGDATNEKLFF.

This clonotype was counted only a few times. V is TRBV7-2 and J is TRBJ1-1; D not certain. CDR3 size: 14 residues. Germline V lookup: CDR1 SGHTA, CDR2 FQGNSA. V gave up 2 bases and J gave up 1 base, with 8 bases separating them. The CDR3 bases are TGTGCCAGCAGCTTACGGGTAACGAACACTGAAGCTTTCTTT. Translating gives CASSLRVTNTEAFF.

The V and J genes are TRBV15 and TRBJ2-3; D gene ambiguous. Trimming removed 0 bases from V and 0 bases from J, with 7 bases in between. This CDR3 is built from 15 residues. Germline-derived CDR1 and CDR2 are LNHNV and YYDKDF (reference sequence). CDR3 in amino acids: CATSRDLFSTDTQYF. The CDR3 bases are TGTGCCACCAGCAGAGATCTTTTTAGCACAGATACGCAGTATTTT.

The CDR3 DNA sequence: TGTGCCAGCTCACCAACCTACGAGCAGTACTTC. Amino acid sequence: CASSPTYEQYF. The genes are TRBV18 and TRBJ2-7, with unresolved D. With 2 bases removed from V and 2 bases from J, the gap between germline ends came to 1 base. The CDR3 runs to 11 residues. From germline, CDR1 is KGHSH and CDR2 LQKENI. The variable domain in full, with the rest retrieved from reference TRBV18 and TRBJ2-7, is NAGVMQNPRHLVRRRGQEARLRCSPMKGHSHVYWYRQLPEEGLKFMVYLQKENIIDESGMPKERFSAEFPKEGPSILRIQQVVRGDSAAYFCASSPTYEQYFGPGTRLTVT.

This clonotype was picked up a small number of times. The gene calls are TRBV20-1 and TRBJ2-5; TRBD1 aligns across 7 bases. CDR1 and CDR2 from the germline V gene are DFQATT and SNEGSKA (reference sequence). The CDR3 length is 17 residues. J gave up 5 bases and V 4 bases, and 19 bases lay outside the gene matches. CDR3 bases: TGCAGTGCTATTCCTGTGGAGATTACAGGGGAGTTTGAGACCCAGTACTTC. Its translation is CSAIPVEITGEFETQYF.

The chain joins TRBV5-1 to TRBJ1-1; 7 positions match TRBD1. The germline V gene has CDR1 SGHRS and CDR2 YFSETQ. J lost 3 bases, V lost 0 bases, and 8 bases had no gene match. The CDR3 has 16 amino acids. The CDR3 loop reads CASSLGHTGADTEAFF. The CDR3, as DNA: TGCGCCAGCAGCTTGGGGCATACAGGGGCGGACACTGAAGCTTTCTTT.

The V and J genes are TRBV6-5 and TRBJ2-3, with D unclear. V was clipped by 0 bases and J by 4 bases, with 11 bases between them. The germline CDR1 and CDR2 sequences are MNHEY and SVGAGI. The CDR3 is made up of 15 amino acids. The CDR3 nucleotides read TGTGCCAGCAGTTACTCGGGAAGGGTCTCAGATACGCAGTATTTT. Protein: CASSYSGRVSDTQYF.

This rearrangement joins TRBV11-2 to TRBJ1-4; 9 positions agree with TRBD1. Germline CDR1 SGHAT, CDR2 FQNNGV. Unmatched junction bases numbered 7, after V lost 4 bases and J lost 7 bases. The CDR3 runs to 15 residues. The CDR3 protein is CASSSPGTGIEKLFF. The CDR3 DNA reads as TGTGCCAGCAGCTCGCCCGGGACAGGGATTGAAAAACTGTTTTTT.

This clonotype was observed a handful of times. This chain uses TRBV10-3 with TRBJ2-7; no firm D call. The V gene's germline CDR1 is ENHRY and CDR2 SYGVKD. The CDR3 is 12 residues long. The ends were cut back, 8 bases at V and 4 bases at J, with 12 bases in the middle. Here the CDR3 DNA reads TGTGCCATCGCGCCGATCGGATACGAGCAGTACTTC. It yields the protein CAIAPIGYEQYF.